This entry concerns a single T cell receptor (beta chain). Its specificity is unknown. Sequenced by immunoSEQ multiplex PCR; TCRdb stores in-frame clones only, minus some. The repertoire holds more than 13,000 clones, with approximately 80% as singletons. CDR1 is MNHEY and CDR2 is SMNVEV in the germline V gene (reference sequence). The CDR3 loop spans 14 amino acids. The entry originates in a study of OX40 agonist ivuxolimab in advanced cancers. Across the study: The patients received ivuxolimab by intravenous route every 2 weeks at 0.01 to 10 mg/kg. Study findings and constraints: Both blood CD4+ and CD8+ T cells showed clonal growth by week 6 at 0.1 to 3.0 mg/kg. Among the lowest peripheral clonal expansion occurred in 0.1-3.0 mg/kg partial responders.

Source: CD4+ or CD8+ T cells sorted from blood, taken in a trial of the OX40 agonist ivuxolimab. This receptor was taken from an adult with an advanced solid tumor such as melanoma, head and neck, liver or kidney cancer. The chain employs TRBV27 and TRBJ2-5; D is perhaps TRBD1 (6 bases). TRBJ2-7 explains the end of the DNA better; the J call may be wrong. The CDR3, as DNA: TGTGCCAGCAGTTTTAGACAGGCCGCATACGAGCAGTACTTC. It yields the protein CASSFRQAAYEQYF.